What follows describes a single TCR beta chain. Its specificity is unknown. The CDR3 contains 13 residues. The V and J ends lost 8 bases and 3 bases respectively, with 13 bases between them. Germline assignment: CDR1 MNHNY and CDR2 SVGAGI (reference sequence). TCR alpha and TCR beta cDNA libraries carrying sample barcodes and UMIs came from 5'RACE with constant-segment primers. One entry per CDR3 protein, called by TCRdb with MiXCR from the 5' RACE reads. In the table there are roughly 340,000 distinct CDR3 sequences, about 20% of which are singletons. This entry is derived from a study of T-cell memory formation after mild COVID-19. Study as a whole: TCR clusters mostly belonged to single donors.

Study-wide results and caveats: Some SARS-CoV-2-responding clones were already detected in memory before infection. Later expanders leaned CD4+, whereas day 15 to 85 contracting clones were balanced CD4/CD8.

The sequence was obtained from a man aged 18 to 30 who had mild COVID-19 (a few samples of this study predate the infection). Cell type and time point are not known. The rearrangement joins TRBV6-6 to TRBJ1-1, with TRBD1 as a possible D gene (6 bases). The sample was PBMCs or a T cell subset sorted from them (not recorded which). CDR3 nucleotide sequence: TGTGCCAGCGGGGGGGCTTCCGACACTGAAGCTTTCTTT. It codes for CASGGASDTEAFF.